This T cell receptor beta chain was recovered during a study of vaccination effects on CD4 cells after COVID-19. Across the whole study: Everyone in the study got two shots of either the BNT162b2 or mRNA-1273 vaccine. Notes on the study in general: Marked contraction was observed in infection-induced and vaccine-induced clones late after vaccination.

As to this clone: As yet, its antigen is unknown.

The CDR3 is 12 amino acids. In germline, CDR1 is MNHNY, CDR2 SVGAGI (reference sequence). J gave up 4 bases and V 6 bases, and 2 bases lay outside the gene matches. Clones were sequenced by immunoSEQ multiplex PCR, and TCRdb holds only the in-frame ones, with some missing. The sample lists 65,000 to 85,000 clones; 80% were seen once. Using viral peptide pools, the ViraFEST assay grew out antigen-specific CD4+ T cells prior to sequencing. The authors isolated CD4+ T cells after about 10 days of culture. None of the vaccinated had previously contracted SARS-CoV-2, and their nucleocapsid antibodies tested negative. Each culture well received under 2.5 million PBMC. These cells were then cultured in IMDM with 9.5 to 10 IU/ml IL-2 and roughly 10 ug/ml peptides.

The sequenced sample was CD4+ T cells from PBMCs cultured with SARS-CoV-2 spike peptides, obtained before COVID-19 vaccination. The chain uses TRBV6-6 and TRBJ1-2; 7 nucleotides agree with TRBD1. This clonotype was sampled from a human donor who received a COVID-19 vaccine. CDR3 in DNA: TGTGCCAGCAGGACAGGGACCTATGGCTACACCTTC. Protein: CASRTGTYGYTF.